The source of this TCR beta chain is a study of shared clonotypes between healthy human individuals. CDR1 and CDR2 (germline): ENHRY, SYGVKD. This CDR3 spans 15 amino acids. Trimming took 0 bases from V and 7 from J, leaving 12 bases between them. Study-level results: The four-donor shared clonotypes exceeded non-shared clonotypes in generation probability, with non-shared ones scoring lower.

TCRdb's copy holds only in-frame clones and misses some; the assay was immunoSEQ multiplex PCR. Of about 1 million clones listed, more than 60% are singletons. On this clone itself: The antigen is not known.

Sequencing used memory CD4+ T cells sorted from blood. Subset given: CD45RA-negative fraction. The rearrangement links TRBV10-3 to TRBJ1-4; the D gene is possibly TRBD1 (5 bases). This TCR was recovered from a young man in good health. CDR3 in DNA: TGTGCCATCAGTGAGTCTGGGCCAGGGATTGAAAAACTGTTTTTT. This translates into CAISESGPGIEKLFF.